This TCR beta chain was sequenced during a study of shared clonotypes between healthy human individuals. Data came from immunoSEQ multiplex PCR; TCRdb stores just in-frame clones and leaves some out. The table has a few million clones, just over 90% seen once. Trimming cost V 4 bases and J 12 bases, with 25 bases left between them. Per the germline V gene, CDR1 is SGDLS and CDR2 is YYNGEE. The CDR3 loop spans 15 amino acids. Sequenced sample: naive CD4+ T cells sorted from blood. As for subset: CD45RA+ positively selected. This clonotype originated in a man aged 18-30 years in good health. The chain has TRBV9 and TRBJ1-2; D is unclear. Here the CDR3 reads CASSPWLAGSYPDTF. The CDR3 coding sequence is TGTGCCAGCAGCCCCTGGTTGGCGGGGTCATATCCTGACACCTTC.